A single sample gave rise to the 20 T cell receptor beta chains below, sequenced in a study of T cells in Graves' hyperthyroidism and ophthalmopathy. What was amplified from RNA transcripts were TCR beta CDR3 regions. Researchers ran a first-round RT-PCR on the TCR CDR3 using the HTBI primer set. Via MiXCR, TCRdb re-called the multiplex PCR reads, giving one row per CDR3 protein. The sample consists of about 640,000 distinct CDR3 sequences, less than 25% of them appearing once. The material sequenced was blood. These receptors came from a man aged 30-40 years with Graves' ophthalmopathy.

This chain links TRBV4-1 with TRBJ1-5, with no clear D. V was cut by 1 base and J by 2 bases, with 15 bases left in between. CDR3 length: 17 amino acids. Germline V gives CDR1 MGHRA, CDR2 YSYEKL. The CDR3 DNA is TGCGCCAGCAGCCAAGTCGTTCGGGGAATGGGCAATCAGCCCCAGCATTTT. It codes for CASSQVVRGMGNQPQHF.

This clonotype was seen a few times. The chain combines TRBV2 with TRBJ2-5; a possible D gene is TRBD1 (6 bases). Germline V gene sequence: CDR1 SNHLY, CDR2 FYNNEI. V was trimmed by 4 bases and J by 4 bases, leaving 19 bases between them. The CDR3 spans 16 residues. The CDR3 sequence is CASSGNRALTPETQYF. In nucleotides, the CDR3 is TGTGCCAGCAGTGGGAACAGGGCCTTAACACCAGAGACCCAGTACTTC.

Remarks on this clonotype: It may be a read error: a sequence one base away is much more abundant. No conserved phenylalanine or tryptophan is present at the end of the CDR3, so a read error is the likely explanation. The rearrangement joins TRBV18 to TRBJ1-5; a possible D gene is TRBD1 (5 bases). Germline CDR1 is KGHSH and CDR2 is LQKENI. The CDR3 extends over 15 amino acids. Trimming stripped 5 bases from V and 0 bases from J, with 11 bases between. CDR3 protein: CASSKKTDSNQPQHL. The CDR3 coding sequence is TGTGCCAGCTCAAAAAAGACAGATAGCAATCAGCCCCAGCATCTT.

This clonotype was picked up many times. V usage is TRBV12-3 or TRBV12-4 and J usage is TRBJ1-1, with 11 bases identical to TRBD1. CDR3 length: 15 amino acids. V shed 4 bases and J 3 bases; nucleotides not matched to a gene: 4. The CDR3 bases are TGTGCCAGCAGTTGGGGGACAGGGGGTGACACTGAAGCTTTCTTT. Translation: CASSWGTGGDTEAFF.

This clonotype occurred many times. The chain is built from TRBV7-2 and TRBJ2-2; the D is unclear. The CDR3 extends over 14 amino acids. Between the trimmed V and J ends, which lost 1 base and 4 bases, there was a span of 7 bases. Germline V CDR1 and CDR2: SGHTA, FQGNSA. The CDR3 region is CASSLESFTGELFF. The CDR3 DNA reads as TGTGCCAGCAGCTTAGAATCCTTCACCGGGGAGCTGTTTTTT.

This clonotype has only a few counts. J is TRBJ2-7 and V is TRBV27; perhaps D is TRBD1 or TRBD2 (5 bases each). Trimming took off 4 bases at V and 6 bases at J, with 16 bases between the two ends. Germline values: CDR1 MNHEY, CDR2 SMNVEV (reference sequence). This CDR3 comprises 14 residues. CDR3 sequence reads: CASSSPGRRGEQYF. The CDR3 nucleotides are TGTGCCAGCAGTTCCCCAGGGAGAAGGGGCGAGCAGTACTTC.

The chain employs TRBV7-6 and TRBJ2-7; 7 bases are shared with TRBD2. Germline CDR1 reads SGHVS; CDR2 reads FNYEAQ. The CDR3 length is 16 residues. Losses at the gene ends were 0 bases for V and 3 bases for J; bases not matched to a gene: 8. CDR3 sequence reads: CASSLAAGELLYEQYF. For the CDR3, the DNA is TGTGCCAGCAGCTTAGCGGCGGGGGAGCTCCTCTACGAGCAGTACTTC.

The chain carries TRBV28 and TRBJ1-5, with D perhaps TRBD1 (5 bases). The germline V and J ends were trimmed by 5 bases and 2 bases, with 13 bases remaining between them. Germline lookup yields CDR1 MDHEN and CDR2 SYDVKM. The CDR3 runs 15 residues. CDR3 region: CASSPDQGGNQPQHF. The CDR3 DNA is TGTGCCAGCAGTCCTGATCAGGGAGGCAATCAGCCCCAGCATTTT. The full variable domain, in which reference TRBV28 and TRBJ1-5 provide the parts outside the CDR3, is DVKVTQSSRYLVKRTGEKVFLECVQDMDHENMFWYRQDPGLGLRLIYFSYDVKMKEKGDIPEGYSVSREKKERFSLILESASTNQTSMYLCASSPDQGGNQPQHFGDGTRLSIL.

The gene calls are TRBV6-1 and TRBJ1-4; D perhaps matches TRBD1 (5 bases). Germline V CDR1 and CDR2: MNHNS, SASEGT. The CDR3 extends over 11 amino acids. V lost 6 bases and J lost 7, with 6 bases in between. The CDR3 sequence is CASRRGEKLFF. CDR3 nucleotide sequence: TGTGCCAGCAGAAGGGGTGAAAAACTGTTTTTT.

The chain joins TRBV5-1 to TRBJ1-1; 7 nucleotides agree with TRBD1. The ends lost 6 bases at V and 0 bases at J; junction bases unmatched: 8. CDR3 length: 15 residues. The germline CDR1 and CDR2 sequences are SGHRS and YFSETQ. The CDR3 DNA is TGCGCCAGCACTTTTGGGGGACAGATGAACACTGAAGCTTTCTTT. This sequence encodes CASTFGGQMNTEAFF.

This clonotype came up a few times. The rearrangement joins TRBV7-3 to TRBJ2-3; D is ambiguous. Trimming removed 1 base at V and 1 base at J, with 12 bases between. The CDR3 contains 16 residues. Per the germline V gene, CDR1 is SGHTA and CDR2 is FQGTGA. The CDR3, as DNA: TGTGCCAGCAGCTTAAACCCCGGGTCCCGCACAGATACGCAGTATTTT. Translating it yields CASSLNPGSRTDTQYF.

Many counts were recorded for this clonotype. V is TRBV5-1 and J is TRBJ2-7; D may match TRBD1 or TRBD2 (5 bases each). Looked up from germline, CDR1 is SGHRS and CDR2 is YFSETQ. V lost 7 bases and J 0 bases, leaving 8 bases between the germline ends. The CDR3 sequence is 12 residues long. CDR3 loop: CASAGGSYEQYF. In DNA form, the CDR3 reads TGCGCCAGCGCTGGGGGCTCCTACGAGCAGTACTTC.

The rearrangement links TRBV5-6 to TRBJ2-1; TRBD2 matches at 10 bases. The junction had 5 bases not matched to a gene; V was cut back by 3 bases and J by 5 bases. Germline CDR1 is SGHDT and CDR2 is YYEEEE. The CDR3 spans 15 residues. CDR3 bases: TGTGCCAGCAGCTCCCTCGGACTAGCGGACAATGAGCAGTTCTTC. Translated, it gives CASSSLGLADNEQFF.

This chain uses TRBV27 with TRBJ1-1; the D gene is possibly TRBD1 (5 bases). The CDR3 spans 10 residues. Trimming removed 8 bases at V and 9 bases at J, with 10 bases between. Germline CDR1 and CDR2: MNHEY and SMNVEV (reference sequence). In DNA form, the CDR3 reads TGTGCCAGCTTCCAGGGTAAAGCTTTCTTT. Protein sequence: CASFQGKAFF.

This chain uses TRBV7-9 with TRBJ2-1; D may be TRBD1 (6 bases). Trimming removed 5 bases from V and 6 bases from J, with 17 bases in between. The CDR3 extends over 15 amino acids. CDR1 and CDR2 from the germline V gene are SEHNR and FQNEAQ (reference sequence). CDR3 in DNA: TGTGCCAGCAGCCCCACAATGTTCAGGGGCAATGAGCAGTTCTTC. This translates into CASSPTMFRGNEQFF.

The CDR3 reads CASSLLARSYNEQFF. CDR3 in DNA: TGTGCCAGCAGTCTTCTAGCGCGCTCCTACAATGAGCAGTTCTTC. This chain uses TRBV27 with TRBJ2-1; weak D call: TRBD2 (6 bases). Per germline, CDR1 MNHEY and CDR2 SMNVEV (reference sequence). Between the trimmed V and J ends, which lost 5 bases and 0 bases, there was a span of 11 bases. The CDR3 loop spans 15 amino acids.

This clonotype came up a few times. The chain is built from TRBV5-1 and TRBJ1-4; the match to TRBD1 covers 10 bases. CDR1 and CDR2 from the germline V gene are SGHRS and YFSETQ. The trim removed 4 bases at V and 7 bases at J, leaving 7 bases unmatched. The CDR3 loop spans 15 amino acids. The CDR3 protein is CASSVGQGSSEKLFF. In DNA form, the CDR3 reads TGCGCCAGCAGCGTGGGACAGGGGTCGTCTGAAAAACTGTTTTTT. The full variable domain, rest sourced from reference TRBV5-1 and TRBJ1-4, is KAGVTQTPRYLIKTRGQQVTLSCSPISGHRSVSWYQQTPGQGLQFLFEYFSETQRNKGNFPGRFSGRQFSNSRSEMNVSTLELGDSALYLCASSVGQGSSEKLFFGSGTQLSVL.

V usage is TRBV20-1 and J usage is TRBJ2-3; a possible D gene is TRBD1 (5 bases). This CDR3 has 14 amino acids. Germline CDR1 and CDR2: DFQATT and SNEGSKA (reference sequence). The germline V and J ends were trimmed by 5 bases and 0 bases, with 12 bases remaining between them. The chain's CDR3 is CSALDSRSTDTQYF. The DNA of the CDR3 is TGCAGTGCTCTTGACAGTAGGAGCACAGATACGCAGTATTTT.

This clonotype was recorded at least ten times. This chain links TRBV2 with TRBJ2-2; TRBD2 agrees at 10 bases. The CDR3 loop spans 17 amino acids. After removal of 1 base from V and 1 base from J, the junction contained 3 bases not matched to a gene. CDR1 and CDR2 from the germline V gene are SNHLY and FYNNEI. CDR3 sequence reads: CASSEVAGGVNTGELFF. CDR3 nucleotide sequence: TGTGCCAGCAGTGAAGTAGCGGGAGGTGTGAACACCGGGGAGCTGTTTTTT.

At least ten counts were recorded for this clonotype. The chain has TRBV7-8 and TRBJ1-2, with TRBD1 as a possible D gene (6 bases). The CDR3 consists of 14 residues. Germline loops: CDR1 SGHVS, CDR2 FQNEAQ. The germline V and J ends were trimmed by 5 bases and 4 bases, with 14 bases remaining between them. CDR3 sequence (DNA): TGTGCCAGCAGCAGTGACAGGTTCCTCTATGGCTACACCTTC. This codes for CASSSDRFLYGYTF.